Following are 30 T cell receptor beta chains from one sample sequenced in a study of cytomegalovirus exposure and HLA in healthy donors. Researchers ran the PCR with 60 Vbeta and 13 Jbeta primers. Produced via immunoSEQ multiplex PCR; TCRdb's table is partial and in-frame only. Here the sample spans some 130,000 clones, roughly 80% being singletons. The sequencing input was PBMCs. These receptors were collected from a man aged 35-49 years in good health and CMV-seronegative.

This clone was recorded only once. This CDR3 is also generated by other DNA sequences in the sample. This rearrangement joins TRBV30 to TRBJ2-5; weak D call: TRBD1 (6 bases). The CDR3 covers 17 residues. The V gene lost 4 bases and the J gene lost 5 bases, with 26 bases spanning the gap. Germline V gives CDR1 GTSNPN, CDR2 SVGIG (reference sequence). The CDR3: CAWIGQGITGSRETQYF. Here the CDR3 DNA reads TGTGCCTGGATCGGGCAGGGAATAACAGGGTCGCGGGAGACCCAGTACTTC.

The chain uses TRBV7-2 and TRBJ1-5; D is unclear. Germline assignment: CDR1 SGHTA and CDR2 FQGNSA. There are 15 residues in the CDR3. V gave up 1 base and J gave up 0 bases, with 7 bases separating them. The CDR3 bases are TGTGCCAGCAGCTTAGACAGTGTTAGCAATCAGCCCCAGCATTTT. This sequence encodes CASSLDSVSNQPQHF. Supplemented by reference TRBV7-2 and TRBJ1-5, the full variable domain reads GAGVSQSPSNKVTEKGKDVELRCDPISGHTALYWYRQSLGQGLEFLIYFQGNSAPDKSGLPSDRFSAERTGGSVSTLTIQRTQQEDSAVYLCASSLDSVSNQPQHFGDGTRLSIL.

This rearrangement joins TRBV7-8 to TRBJ1-4; D is undetermined. The germline V and J ends were trimmed by 5 bases and 0 bases, with 13 bases remaining between them. The CDR3 extends over 16 amino acids. CDR1 and CDR2 (germline): SGHVS, FQNEAQ. CDR3 nucleotide sequence: TGTGCCAGCAGCGCCCGAGGGCCGACAACTAATGAAAAACTGTTTTTT. Protein: CASSARGPTTNEKLFF.

The rearrangement links TRBV6-5 to TRBJ2-5; TRBD1 is a possible D gene (5 bases). The germline V gene encodes CDR1 MNHEY and CDR2 SVGAGI. Trimming removed 0 bases at V and 5 bases at J, with 10 bases between. The CDR3 covers 14 residues. The DNA of the CDR3 is TGTGCCAGCAGTTACTCCCCAGGGAAGGAGACCCAGTACTTC. It is translated as CASSYSPGKETQYF.

This clone turned up a few times. The gene calls are TRBV28 and TRBJ2-7; 11 nucleotides agree with TRBD2. Germline V gene sequence: CDR1 MDHEN, CDR2 SYDVKM. This CDR3 has 14 amino acids. V trimming: 5 bases; J trimming: 3 bases; junction bases outside the gene matches: 3. The CDR3 nucleotides are TGTGCCAGCAGTGGGGGGACTAGCGGCTACGAGCAGTACTTC. Translation gives CASSGGTSGYEQYF.

The CDR3 loop is CAAQAIGSTDEQFF. The CDR3 DNA reads TGTGCCGCCCAAGCTATCGGGAGTACAGATGAGCAGTTCTTC. This chain joins TRBV10-3 and TRBJ2-1; a weak D match, TRBD2 (6 bases). The V end lost 11 bases, the J end lost 8 bases, and 22 bases lay between the germline ends. The germline gives CDR1 ENHRY, CDR2 SYGVKD. The CDR3 extends over 14 amino acids.

V is TRBV6-5 and J is TRBJ1-5; 9 bases line up with TRBD1. The V gene's germline CDR1 is MNHEY and CDR2 SVGAGI. The CDR3 covers 12 residues. V was pared by 8 bases and J by 7 bases, with 3 bases of the junction left unmatched. This chain's CDR3 is CASGQGLQPQHF. CDR3 in DNA: TGTGCCAGCGGACAGGGGTTGCAGCCCCAGCATTTT.

The genes are TRBV6-1 and TRBJ1-6; D might be TRBD1 (5 bases). Germline assignment: CDR1 MNHNS and CDR2 SASEGT. Trimming removed 4 bases from V and 5 bases from J, with 15 bases in between. This CDR3 is 16 amino acids long. The CDR3 protein is CASSGGDPSHNSPLHF. In nucleotides, the CDR3 is TGTGCCAGCAGTGGGGGGGACCCGTCACATAATTCACCCCTCCACTTT.

The chain uses TRBV7-7 and TRBJ2-7; possibly TRBD1 for D (5 bases). CDR1 and CDR2 from the germline V gene are SSHAT and FNYEAQ (reference sequence). Trimming took 5 bases from V and 0 from J, leaving 11 bases between them. The CDR3 contains 14 residues. The CDR3 DNA sequence: TGTGCCAGCAGCGTGACGGACAACTCCTACGAGCAGTACTTC. Protein sequence: CASSVTDNSYEQYF.

A word on this clone: One end of the junction varies from germline; a read error may be responsible. V usage is TRBV19 and J usage is TRBJ1-4; D is ambiguous. Germline V gene lookup returns CDR1 LNHDA and CDR2 SQIVND (reference sequence). This CDR3 comprises 12 residues. The CDR3 reads CASSATNEKLFF. CDR3 DNA: TGTGCTAGTAGCGCAACTAATGAAAAACTGTTTTTT.

CDR3 sequence reads: CASSLSPRRRSADTQYF. Here the CDR3 DNA reads TGTGCCAGCAGCTTAAGTCCACGTCGGCGGAGTGCAGATACGCAGTATTTT. The gene calls are TRBV7-7 and TRBJ2-3; the D is unclear. The CDR3 consists of 17 residues. The V end lost 2 bases, the J end lost 4 bases, and 19 bases lay between the germline ends. CDR1 and CDR2 from the germline V gene are SSHAT and FNYEAQ (reference sequence).

The chain links TRBV15 to TRBJ2-5; 7 nucleotides match TRBD2. Germline lookup yields CDR1 LNHNV and CDR2 YYDKDF (reference sequence). This CDR3 comprises 15 residues. V was clipped by 3 bases and J by 5 bases; unmatched bases: 9. The CDR3 DNA sequence: TGTGCCACCAGCAGCTCTCCCGGGGGGTATGAGACCCAGTACTTC. Translation: CATSSSPGGYETQYF.

CDR3 region: CASSGDQARNQPQHF. CDR3 DNA: TGTGCCAGCAGTGGCGATCAGGCCCGCAATCAGCCCCAGCATTTT. The chain couples TRBV28 to TRBJ1-5; no clear D. Deletions cut 5 bases from V and 2 bases from J, with 13 bases between. CDR1 is MDHEN, CDR2 SYDVKM, per germline. The CDR3 extends over 15 amino acids. The full variable domain, completed using reference TRBV28 and TRBJ1-5, is DVKVTQSSRYLVKRTGEKVFLECVQDMDHENMFWYRQDPGLGLRLIYFSYDVKMKEKGDIPEGYSVSREKKERFSLILESASTNQTSMYLCASSGDQARNQPQHFGDGTRLSIL.

The chain employs TRBV4-3 and TRBJ1-4; D unresolved. Germline loops: CDR1 LGHNA, CDR2 YSLEER. The CDR3 consists of 14 residues. V was trimmed by 0 bases and J by 7 bases, leaving 9 bases between them. The CDR3 DNA sequence: TGCGCCAGCAGCCAAGATTTTGACTCTGAAAAACTGTTTTTT. Its translation: CASSQDFDSEKLFF.

A single count supports this clone. The CDR3 sequence: CASAMGTGGLEQYF. The CDR3 DNA sequence: TGTGCCAGCGCCATGGGGACAGGGGGCCTCGAGCAGTACTTC. The J gene is TRBJ2-7, the V gene TRBV27; 12 bases map to TRBD1. V was clipped by 8 bases and J by 6 bases; unmatched bases: 8. Per the germline V gene, CDR1 is MNHEY and CDR2 is SMNVEV (reference sequence). This CDR3 region has 14 residues.

This sequence joins TRBV28 and TRBJ1-2, with 8 positions matching TRBD1. Germline trimming cut 1 base from V and 3 bases from J; bases unmatched to any gene: 4. CDR1 and CDR2 from the germline V gene are MDHEN and SYDVKM. This CDR3 is built from 15 residues. CDR3 nucleotide sequence: TGTGCCAGCAGTTTATTGCACAGGGGGGACTATGGCTACACCTTC. Its protein product is CASSLLHRGDYGYTF.

The CDR3 DNA follows: TGTGCCAGCTCACCCACAGGGTTGGACACTGAAGCTTTCTTT. Amino acid sequence: CASSPTGLDTEAFF. The chain employs TRBV18 and TRBJ1-1; TRBD1 is a possible D gene (6 bases). This CDR3 region has 14 residues. CDR1 and CDR2 (germline): KGHSH, LQKENI. Trimming shortened V by 3 bases and J by 3 bases, and 11 bases separated the two germline ends.

The chain links TRBV9 to TRBJ2-7; 9 bases are shared with TRBD1. Germline V gene lookup returns CDR1 SGDLS and CDR2 YYNGEE. Trimming at V came to 3 bases and at J to 5 bases, leaving 6 bases not matched to a gene. The CDR3 extends over 14 amino acids. DNA of the CDR3: TGTGCCAGCAGCGCCTCCGGGACAGGGAACGAGCAGTACTTC. Its translation is CASSASGTGNEQYF.

The chain links TRBV5-5 to TRBJ2-5; D gene uncertain. V was pared by 5 bases and J by 0 bases, with 5 bases between. Germline loops: CDR1 SGHKS, CDR2 YYEKEE (reference sequence). The length of the CDR3 is 12 residues. CDR3 DNA sequence: TGTGCCAGCAGTCAGAACCAAGAGACCCAGTACTTC. Residues: CASSQNQETQYF.

The sample holds a few counts of this clone. The V and J genes are TRBV28 and TRBJ2-7; 10 bases fit TRBD1. The CDR3 runs 14 residues. J was trimmed by 3 bases and V by 5 bases; bases with no gene match: 4. Germline V lookup: CDR1 MDHEN, CDR2 SYDVKM. The DNA of the CDR3 is TGTGCCAGCAGTCCCGGGACAGGGGTCTACGAGCAGTACTTC. This sequence encodes CASSPGTGVYEQYF.

This chain links TRBV7-9 with TRBJ2-6; weak D call: TRBD2 (6 bases). The CDR3 has 15 residues. From germline, CDR1 is SEHNR and CDR2 FQNEAQ (reference sequence). V dropped 7 bases and J dropped 0 bases, with 10 bases sitting between them. The CDR3 protein is CASTLGGSGANVLTF. The CDR3, as DNA: TGTGCCAGCACCCTGGGGGGCTCTGGGGCCAACGTCCTGACTTTC.

The rearrangement joins TRBV10-3 to TRBJ2-2; 9 positions match TRBD1. Germline V CDR1 and CDR2: ENHRY, SYGVKD. CDR3 length: 17 residues. V trimming: 0 bases; J trimming: 3 bases; junction bases outside the gene matches: 5. Written as DNA, the CDR3 is TGTGCCATCAGTGAGTCGATGGGACAGGGAGACACCGGGGAGCTGTTTTTT. The encoded protein is CAISESMGQGDTGELFF.

The gene calls are TRBV5-6 and TRBJ2-2; 7 nucleotides line up with TRBD1. Looked up from germline, CDR1 is SGHDT and CDR2 is YYEEEE. The CDR3 is 16 residues long. V was pared by 4 bases and J by 0 bases, with 6 bases of the junction left unmatched. DNA for the CDR3: TGTGCCAGCAGCCCGGGACAGTCCCCGAACACCGGGGAGCTGTTTTTT. This codes for CASSPGQSPNTGELFF.

The chain recombines TRBV2 with TRBJ2-1; possibly TRBD1 for D (6 bases). This CDR3 is built from 14 residues. The germline V and J ends were trimmed by 6 bases and 1 base, with 10 bases remaining between them. CDR1 and CDR2 from the germline V gene are SNHLY and FYNNEI. Here the CDR3 reads CASRGASSYNEQFF. As DNA, the CDR3 is TGTGCCAGCAGGGGGGCTTCGTCCTACAATGAGCAGTTCTTC.

This clone was seen a handful of times. The V gene is TRBV6-5, the J gene TRBJ1-3, with D possibly matching TRBD1 (5 bases). This CDR3 region has 13 residues. CDR1 is MNHEY and CDR2 is SVGAGI in the germline V gene. Trimming took 6 bases from V and 0 from J, leaving 6 bases between them. This CDR3 is CASRDNSGNTIYF. The CDR3 DNA follows: TGTGCCAGCAGGGACAACTCTGGAAACACCATATATTTT.

The chain joins TRBV19 to TRBJ1-4; D may be TRBD1 (5 bases). V was clipped by 8 bases and J by 6 bases, with 10 bases between them. The CDR3 has 12 amino acids. Germline V lookup: CDR1 LNHDA, CDR2 SQIVND (reference sequence). The CDR3 DNA is TGTGCCAGTGGAGGGGACGATGAAAAACTGTTTTTT. This encodes CASGGDDEKLFF.

V and J are TRBV18 and TRBJ2-7, with 14 positions matching TRBD2. The CDR3 length is 15 residues. V dropped 3 bases and J dropped 5; count of bases not matched to a gene: 3. From germline, CDR1 is KGHSH and CDR2 LQKENI. This CDR3 reads CASSPGTSGRNEQYF. CDR3 DNA sequence: TGTGCCAGCTCACCTGGGACTAGCGGGAGAAACGAGCAGTACTTC.

The chain uses TRBV6-5 and TRBJ2-1, with 8 bases fitting TRBD2. The V segment lost 5 bases and the J segment 6 bases; nucleotides outside the gene matches: 3. CDR3 length: 13 residues. In germline, CDR1 is MNHEY, CDR2 SVGAGI. In nucleotides, the CDR3 is TGTGCCAGCAGTCCGGGGGGGGCCAATGAGCAGTTCTTC. Translation: CASSPGGANEQFF.

The chain is built from TRBV19 and TRBJ1-5; D remains unclear. This CDR3 has 14 residues. Trimming left V 3 bases short and J 2 bases short, with 8 bases between. CDR1 is LNHDA, CDR2 SQIVND, per germline (reference sequence). The DNA for the CDR3 is TGTGCCAGTAGTATCTTTGTAGGCAATCAGCCCCAGCATTTT. This translates into CASSIFVGNQPQHF.

The genes are TRBV27 and TRBJ1-6, with 9 bases that match TRBD1. CDR1 MNHEY and CDR2 SMNVEV come from the germline V gene (reference sequence). The junction had 8 bases not matched to a gene; V was cut back by 6 bases and J by 8 bases. This CDR3 region has 15 residues. The CDR3 spells CASRQQGAFYSPLHF. The DNA for the CDR3 is TGTGCCAGCAGACAACAGGGGGCGTTTTATTCACCCCTCCACTTT.